These T cell receptor beta chains were read from a single sample in a study of CD8+ T cells in alopecia areata. Data came from immunoSEQ multiplex PCR; TCRdb stores just in-frame clones and leaves some out. This table has under 130,000 clones, approximately 58% appearing once. Material for sequencing was CD4+ T cells sorted from blood. These TCRs come from a human donor in good health. Each CDR3 is given with its conserved first and last residue. A D gene is named only where the DNA matches it firmly. Some rows mark clone size as missing; the rest say once, few, many or name a class of expanded clone.

clone_size: -
v_call: TRBV5-1
j_call: TRBJ2-1
d_call: -
cdr3_nt: TGCGCCAGCAGCTTGGGGGGTATCTCATTTGGTGAGCAGTTCTTC
cdr3_aa: CASSLGGISFGEQFF

clone_size: -
v_call: TRBV2
j_call: TRBJ2-5
d_call: TRBD1
cdr3_nt: TGTGCCACCGCGTCCGGGACAGGCGAGACCCAGTACTTC
cdr3_aa: CATASGTGETQYF

clone_size: -
v_call: TRBV27
j_call: TRBJ2-1
d_call: -
cdr3_nt: TGTGCCAGCAGTCCCCGAATGCGAAATGAGCAGTTCTTC
cdr3_aa: CASSPRMRNEQFF

clone_size: -
v_call: TRBV27
j_call: TRBJ2-5
d_call: TRBD2
cdr3_nt: TGTGCCAGCTCACCCGGGACTAGCGGGGAGACCCAGTACTTC
cdr3_aa: CASSPGTSGETQYF

clone_size: once
v_call: TRBV5-6
j_call: TRBJ2-1
d_call: TRBD1
cdr3_nt: TGTGCCAGCAGCCTAGCCGGGACAGGGTTCGCCAATGAGCAGTTCTTC
cdr3_aa: CASSLAGTGFANEQFF

clone_size: -
v_call: TRBV15
j_call: TRBJ1-4
d_call: TRBD1
cdr3_nt: TGTGCCACCGGAGCAGGGGGCGCAAGTGAAAAACTGTTTTTT
cdr3_aa: CATGAGGASEKLFF

clone_size: -
v_call: TRBV5-1
j_call: TRBJ2-1
d_call: -
cdr3_nt: TGCGCCAGCAGCTCCTATGGGGCAGCCAATGAGCAGTTCTTC
cdr3_aa: CASSSYGAANEQFF

clone_size: -
v_call: TRBV6-6
j_call: TRBJ2-5
d_call: TRBD1
cdr3_nt: TGTGCCAGCAGACCCACAGGGGGCGGGGAGACCCAGTACTTC
cdr3_aa: CASRPTGGGETQYF

clone_size: few
v_call: TRBV7-2
j_call: TRBJ2-3
d_call: -
cdr3_nt: TGTGCCAGCAGCTTAGGAGGCCGAAGCACAGATACGCAGTATTTT
cdr3_aa: CASSLGGRSTDTQYF

clone_size: -
v_call: TRBV5-6
j_call: TRBJ2-7
d_call: -
cdr3_nt: TGTGCCAGCAGCTTGGCTCCAGGCCCCATCGTCGAGCAGTACTTC
cdr3_aa: CASSLAPGPIVEQYF

clone_size: -
v_call: TRBV29-1
j_call: TRBJ1-2
d_call: -
cdr3_nt: TGCAGCGTTGGGTCTTTGGAATATGGCTACACCTTC
cdr3_aa: CSVGSLEYGYTF